This T cell receptor beta chain was identified in a study of technical replicates of blood from a handful of donors. Clones were sequenced by immunoSEQ multiplex PCR, and TCRdb holds only the in-frame ones, with some missing. The sample contains about 64,000 clones, roughly 90% of which appear only once. The germline V gene has CDR1 MNHEY and CDR2 SVGAGI. CDR3 length: 13 residues. V was shortened by 7 bases and J by 7 bases, with 13 bases between the two germline ends. This sequence was found in a human donor in good health. Some clones in this sample may be carry-over from other donors' samples. Sequencing was performed on PBMCs. This chain links TRBV6-5 with TRBJ2-2; the D gene is possibly TRBD2 (5 bases). The CDR3 bases are TGTGCCAGCAACATTCGAGGGAGCGGGGAGCTGTTTTTT. Encoded protein: CASNIRGSGELFF.